Detailed here is one T cell receptor (beta chain). The germline V gene has CDR1 SGHTS and CDR2 YDEGEE. V dropped 3 bases and J dropped 6 bases, with 14 bases sitting between them. The CDR3 is 14 residues long. The data originate from a study of shared clonotypes between healthy human individuals. Researchers ran the assay at a deep level. It was 200 ng DNA, about 30,000 T cell genomes, that sorted-subset replicate PCRs used. Sequencing was performed with immunoSEQ multiplex PCR; in TCRdb, only in-frame clones are kept and a portion is missing. The sample shows about 2.5 million clones, less than 95% of them seen only once.

V gene TRBV5-8 combines with J gene TRBJ2-3; D ambiguous. The clonotype comes from a man between 18 and 35 years old in good health. Some clones in this sample may be carry-over from other donors' samples. Source material: naive CD4+ T cells from PBMCs. Noted subset: CD45RA+ positively selected. The CDR3 DNA is TGTGCCAGCAGCTCCCGAGTGAATGGGGATACGCAGTATTTT. Encoded protein: CASSSRVNGDTQYF. The full variable domain, rest sourced from reference TRBV5-8 and TRBJ2-3, is EAGVTQSPTHLIKTRGQQATLRCSPISGHTSVYWYQQALGLGLQFLLWYDEGEERNRGNFPPRFSGRQFPNYSSELNVNALELEDSALYLCASSSRVNGDTQYFGPGTRLTVL.